Listed here are 18 T cell receptor beta chains from one sample, sequenced in a study of cytomegalovirus exposure and HLA in healthy donors. PCR employed 60 Vbeta and 13 Jbeta primers. Sequencing was performed with immunoSEQ multiplex PCR; in TCRdb, only in-frame clones are kept and a portion is missing. The sample includes tens of thousands of clones. Input material: PBMCs. These receptors originate from a woman aged 35 to 49 in good health and CMV-seropositive.

The V gene is TRBV7-8, the J gene TRBJ2-5, with D maybe TRBD1 (5 bases). V was trimmed by 3 bases and J by 3 bases, leaving 8 bases between them. The germline V gene encodes CDR1 SGHVS and CDR2 FQNEAQ. The CDR3 runs to 13 residues. This CDR3 is CASSLGPEETQYF. The CDR3 DNA reads as TGTGCCAGCAGCTTGGGGCCCGAAGAGACCCAGTACTTC.

This rearrangement joins TRBV16 to TRBJ1-2; 10 nucleotides match TRBD1. In germline, CDR1 is KGHSY, CDR2 FQNENV. The CDR3 covers 15 residues. The V segment lost 2 bases and the J segment 2 bases; nucleotides outside the gene matches: 2. The DNA of the CDR3 is TGTGCCAGCAGCCAAGGGACAGGGGTAAACTATGGCTACACCTTC. Residues: CASSQGTGVNYGYTF.

This chain joins TRBV6-5 and TRBJ1-2, with D possibly being TRBD1 (5 bases). V was clipped by 8 bases and J by 6 bases, with 19 bases between them. This CDR3 comprises 14 residues. CDR1 is MNHEY, CDR2 SVGAGI, per germline. The CDR3 DNA sequence: TGTGCCAGCGGAACACCGGGGGGGTGGGATGGCTACACCTTC. This gives the protein CASGTPGGWDGYTF.

The chain uses TRBV10-3 and TRBJ2-5, with 8 bases that match TRBD1. With 5 bases clipped from V and 7 bases from J, the junction kept 9 bases outside the gene matches. Germline V CDR1 and CDR2: ENHRY, SYGVKD. The CDR3 has 14 residues. In DNA, the CDR3 is TGTGCCATCAGTACGACAGGGGTGGATTGGACCCAGTACTTC. Protein sequence: CAISTTGVDWTQYF.

The genes are TRBV9 and TRBJ1-5; D call uncertain. Trimming took 0 bases from V and 5 from J, leaving 6 bases between them. CDR3 size: 13 residues. CDR1 SGDLS and CDR2 YYNGEE come from the germline V gene. CDR3 amino acids: CASSVDGDQPQHF. The CDR3 DNA follows: TGTGCCAGCAGCGTAGACGGGGATCAGCCCCAGCATTTT.

The chain uses TRBV10-2 and TRBJ2-5; weak D call: TRBD2 (6 bases). The end of the DNA aligns better with TRBJ2-7, so the J call may be wrong. The CDR3 totals 16 residues. Germline V lookup: CDR1 WSHSY, CDR2 SAAADI. The DNA for the CDR3 is TGCGCCAGCAGTGTTAACCTAGCGCACAGCTCCTACGAGCAGTACTTC. It specifies CASSVNLAHSSYEQYF.

This chain uses TRBV6-5 with TRBJ1-6; 7 bases are a match to TRBD1. In germline, CDR1 is MNHEY, CDR2 SVGAGI. The CDR3 contains 12 residues. The V gene end was trimmed by 8 bases and the J gene end by 12 bases; junction bases not matched to a gene: 7. CDR3 in DNA: TGTGCCAGCCAAGGGGGCGAGGGACCCCTCCACTTT. Protein product: CASQGGEGPLHF.

On this clone itself: At one end, the junction sequence differs from germline, possibly due to a read error. The J gene is TRBJ1-1, the V gene TRBV6-1; TRBD1 matches at 9 bases. Germline CDR1 MNHNS, CDR2 SASEGT. This CDR3 is built from 14 residues. The CDR3 DNA sequence: TGTGCCAGCATTGAACAGGGGGCGAGCACTGAAGCTTTCTTT. Translating gives CASIEQGASTEAFF.

On this clone itself: The sample contains more than one DNA sequence encoding this CDR3. The rearrangement links TRBV9 to TRBJ2-6, with 9 bases fitting TRBD1. J lost 4 bases, V lost 4 bases, and 9 bases had no gene match. CDR3 length: 17 amino acids. Looked up from germline, CDR1 is SGDLS and CDR2 is YYNGEE. The CDR3 nucleotides read TGTGCCAGCAGCCCAAGGACAGGGGTGGCAGGGGCCAACGTCCTGACTTTC. This sequence encodes CASSPRTGVAGANVLTF.

In the case of this clone: Other nucleotide sequences from this sample produce the same CDR3. The gene calls are TRBV7-9 and TRBJ1-4; D is ambiguous. The V and J ends lost 4 bases and 8 bases respectively, with 8 bases between them. The CDR3 consists of 12 residues. Germline V lookup: CDR1 SEHNR, CDR2 FQNEAQ (reference sequence). CDR3 residues: CASSSSREKLFF. The CDR3 region has the DNA TGTGCCAGCAGCTCTTCGAGGGAAAAACTGTTTTTT.

This rearrangement joins TRBV5-1 to TRBJ2-3, with 9 bases that match TRBD1. Germline V gives CDR1 SGHRS, CDR2 YFSETQ. The CDR3 spans 16 residues. J gave up 5 bases and V 2 bases, and 9 bases lay outside the gene matches. CDR3 DNA: TGCGCCAGCAGCTTTACCGGGACAGGGTCCGAAGATACGCAGTATTTT. This encodes CASSFTGTGSEDTQYF.

This chain's CDR3 is CASSQDLGTGPRLDGYTF. CDR3 bases: TGCGCCAGCAGCCAAGATTTGGGGACAGGGCCCCGATTGGATGGCTACACCTTC. This chain joins TRBV4-3 and TRBJ1-2; 9 nucleotides line up with TRBD1. V gave up 0 bases and J gave up 6 bases; unmatched junction bases: 14. Germline V lookup: CDR1 LGHNA, CDR2 YSLEER. This CDR3 is built from 18 residues.

This rearrangement joins TRBV27 to TRBJ1-4; the D is unclear. Deletions cut 8 bases from V and 5 bases from J, with 15 bases between. The germline gives CDR1 MNHEY, CDR2 SMNVEV (reference sequence). The CDR3 covers 14 residues. CDR3 DNA sequence: TGTGCCAGCTCATCGGGAACTCTAAATGAAAAACTGTTTTTT. This encodes CASSSGTLNEKLFF.

The chain is built from TRBV28 and TRBJ2-7; 7 bases fit TRBD2. The germline gives CDR1 MDHEN, CDR2 SYDVKM. J gave up 3 bases and V 2 bases, and 4 bases lay outside the gene matches. The CDR3 runs to 14 residues. The CDR3 DNA follows: TGTGCCAGCAGTTTAGAAGCGGGGAGCTACGAGCAGTACTTC. This encodes CASSLEAGSYEQYF.

The gene calls are TRBV7-2 and TRBJ1-2; 8 bases match TRBD1. Germline loops: CDR1 SGHTA, CDR2 FQGNSA. J gave up 7 bases and V 5 bases, and 6 bases lay outside the gene matches. The CDR3 is 13 residues long. The CDR3 loop is CASSLQGASGYTF. The CDR3 DNA is TGTGCCAGCAGCCTCCAGGGGGCGTCTGGCTACACCTTC.

The chain joins TRBV7-2 to TRBJ2-7, with 12 bases lining up with TRBD2. V lost 6 bases to trimming and J lost 2 bases; unmatched junction nucleotides: 2. Germline CDR1 is SGHTA and CDR2 is FQGNSA. CDR3 length: 14 residues. This chain's CDR3 is CASRRTSGTYEQYF. The DNA of the CDR3 is TGTGCCAGCAGAAGGACTAGCGGGACCTACGAGCAGTACTTC.

The V gene is TRBV7-3, the J gene TRBJ2-1; 8 bases agree with TRBD2. The CDR3 totals 13 residues. Germline CDR1 and CDR2: SGHTA and FQGTGA. Losses at the gene ends were 5 bases for V and 5 bases for J; bases not matched to a gene: 2. The CDR3 sequence: CASSLGRDNEQFF. The CDR3 DNA is TGTGCCAGCAGCCTCGGGAGGGACAATGAGCAGTTCTTC.

The chain employs TRBV2 and TRBJ1-5; TRBD1 is a possible D gene (5 bases). Trimming cost V 1 base and J 3 bases, with 16 bases left between them. This CDR3 is 17 amino acids long. The germline V gene has CDR1 SNHLY and CDR2 FYNNEI. The CDR3 loop reads CASSEGPRGPSNQPQHF. CDR3 DNA sequence: TGTGCCAGCAGTGAAGGGCCTAGGGGCCCTTCCAATCAGCCCCAGCATTTT.